This T cell receptor (beta chain) came from a study of blood T cell repertoires in COVID-19. This CDR3 comprises 15 residues. Germline loops: CDR1 KGHSH, CDR2 LQKENI. J gave up 6 bases and V 3 bases, and 5 bases lay outside the gene matches. TCRdb's copy holds only in-frame clones and misses some; the assay was immunoSEQ multiplex PCR. The sample shows about 440,000 clones, 70% to 90% of them seen only once. This receptor was obtained from a woman between 18 and 29 years old with acute COVID-19. V is TRBV18 and J is TRBJ1-5; 10 bases agree with TRBD1. The specimen was PBMCs or T cells enriched from blood (not recorded which). CDR3 in DNA: TGTGCCAGCTCACCCTCCGGGACAGGGGCTCAGCCCCAGCATTTT. It encodes CASSPSGTGAQPQHF.